The 21 T cell receptor beta chains given below trace back to one sample, sequenced in a study of blood T cell repertoires in COVID-19. Only in-frame clones appear in the TCRdb table, and some are missing; sequencing was by immunoSEQ multiplex PCR. The repertoire consists of over 150,000 clones, with approximately 86% occurring once and the leading ten covering around 3%. Material: peripheral blood. Receptors were obtained from a man aged 35 to 55 with active or convalescent COVID-19.

The CDR3, as DNA: TGTGCTAGTGGTCCTGGGACTAGCGGTAGTAGATCGGAGACCCAGTACTTC. This codes for CASGPGTSGSRSETQYF. The rearrangement links TRBV12-5 to TRBJ2-5; 11 bases match TRBD2. V lost 5 bases and J lost 5; bases outside the gene matches: 13. CDR1 LGHNT and CDR2 FRNRAP come from the germline V gene. This CDR3 is 17 amino acids long.

This clone was observed a few times. This chain connects TRBV12-3 or TRBV12-4 to TRBJ1-2, with D hard to call. The V end was cut by 8 bases, the J end by 5 bases, with 15 bases between. The CDR3 runs to 13 residues. The CDR3 here is CASGLGRWYGYTF. The DNA of the CDR3 is TGTGCCAGCGGCCTGGGCAGATGGTATGGCTACACCTTC.

This chain connects TRBV4-2 to TRBJ1-5; 9 bases fit TRBD1. This CDR3 comprises 15 residues. Germline lookup yields CDR1 LGHNA and CDR2 YNFKEQ. With V trimmed by 1 base and J by 5 bases, 3 bases remained unmatched. The CDR3 spells CASSQGTGVDQPQHF. CDR3 sequence (DNA): TGTGCCAGCAGCCAAGGGACAGGGGTGGATCAGCCCCAGCATTTT.

J is TRBJ1-5 and V is TRBV6-2 or TRBV6-3; possibly TRBD1 for D (5 bases). Germline V lookup: CDR1 MNHEY, CDR2 SVGEGT. V gave up 2 bases and J gave up 7 bases, with 18 bases separating them. CDR3 length: 16 amino acids. This chain's CDR3 is CASSYPTTASDQPQHF. The CDR3 region has the DNA TGTGCCAGCAGTTACCCAACGACAGCCTCTGACCAGCCCCAGCATTTT.

V gene TRBV7-9 combines with J gene TRBJ1-5, with unresolved D. Trimming took off 5 bases at V and 2 bases at J, with 13 bases between the two ends. CDR3 length: 15 residues. The germline gives CDR1 SEHNR, CDR2 FQNEAQ (reference sequence). CDR3 nucleotides: TGTGCCAGCAGCCCCTCCGGCGGGGGCAATCAGCCCCAGCATTTT. It specifies CASSPSGGGNQPQHF.

V is TRBV7-2 and J is TRBJ2-3; the match to TRBD2 covers 11 bases. CDR3 length: 16 residues. The trim removed 5 bases at V and 1 base at J, leaving 5 bases unmatched. The germline CDR1 and CDR2 sequences are SGHTA and FQGNSA. The chain's CDR3 is CASSTGLADGTDTQYF. The DNA for the CDR3 is TGTGCCAGCAGCACGGGACTAGCGGATGGCACAGATACGCAGTATTTT.

The genes are TRBV5-6 and TRBJ1-1, with 8 bases aligning to TRBD1. Looked up from germline, CDR1 is SGHDT and CDR2 is YYEEEE. J gave up 7 bases and V 3 bases, and 5 bases lay outside the gene matches. The CDR3 extends over 13 amino acids. The CDR3: CASSSGTGGEAFF. DNA of the CDR3: TGTGCCAGCAGCTCCGGGACAGGAGGTGAAGCTTTCTTT.

The V and J genes are TRBV7-3 and TRBJ2-2, with 7 nucleotides matching TRBD1. There are 13 residues in the CDR3. Unmatched junction bases numbered 3, after V lost 5 bases and J lost 6 bases. Germline values: CDR1 SGHTA, CDR2 FQGTGA. The CDR3 spells CASSKGQAGELFF. The CDR3 coding sequence is TGTGCCAGCAGCAAAGGACAGGCCGGGGAGCTGTTTTTT.

This clone was found a few times. The gene calls are TRBV9 and TRBJ1-4; TRBD1 matches 7 bases. Per the germline V gene, CDR1 is SGDLS and CDR2 is YYNGEE. The CDR3 extends over 15 amino acids. J lost 3 bases, V lost 2 bases, and 4 bases had no gene match. CDR3 sequence (DNA): TGTGCCAGCAGCGTTGAAGGGGGCGCTAATGAAAAACTGTTTTTT. Translation: CASSVEGGANEKLFF. The variable domain in full, completed from reference TRBV9 and TRBJ1-4, reads DSGVTQTPKHLITATGQRVTLRCSPRSGDLSVYWYQQSLDQGLQFLIQYYNGEERAKGNILERFSAQQFPDLHSELNLSSLELGDSALYFCASSVEGGANEKLFFGSGTQLSVL.

The J gene is TRBJ1-1, the V gene TRBV5-1, with D possibly TRBD1 on 6 matching bases. The CDR3 has 16 residues. Germline lookup yields CDR1 SGHRS and CDR2 YFSETQ. V gave up 0 bases and J gave up 2 bases, with 14 bases separating them. The DNA for the CDR3 is TGCGCCAGCAGCTTGGCCCAAGACAGGCATAACACTGAAGCTTTCTTT. Translated: CASSLAQDRHNTEAFF.

The rearrangement uses TRBV19 and TRBJ1-2; 9 bases are shared with TRBD1. Germline-derived CDR1 and CDR2 are LNHDA and SQIVND (reference sequence). The CDR3 loop spans 13 amino acids. Trimming cost V 6 bases and J 6 bases; bases outside gene matches: 5. The CDR3 sequence: CASRSGQGDGYTF. As DNA, the CDR3 is TGTGCCAGTAGGTCGGGACAGGGAGATGGCTACACCTTC.

The CDR3, as DNA: TGTGCCAGCAGCCAAGTCCCGGACAGGGACGGATGGGGCTACACCTTC. It is translated as CASSQVPDRDGWGYTF. The gene calls are TRBV3-1 (or the pseudogene TRBV3-2) and TRBJ1-2; 8 bases align to TRBD1. Germline assignment: CDR1 LGHDT and CDR2 YNNKEL (reference sequence). The CDR3 is 16 amino acids. With V trimmed by 1 base and J by 8 bases, 12 bases remained unmatched.

The J gene is TRBJ2-3, the V gene TRBV7-8, with D possibly being TRBD1 (6 bases). The V gene's germline CDR1 is SGHVS and CDR2 FQNEAQ. V lost 5 bases and J lost 5, with 23 bases in between. The CDR3 extends over 17 amino acids. CDR3 in amino acids: CASSKRAIGQTKDTQYF. In nucleotides, the CDR3 is TGTGCCAGCAGCAAACGGGCTATAGGACAGACAAAAGATACGCAGTATTTT.

V is TRBV6-6 and J is TRBJ2-3, with 10 positions matching TRBD2. Germline V gene sequence: CDR1 MNHNY, CDR2 SVGAGI (reference sequence). V shed 7 bases and J 10 bases; nucleotides not matched to a gene: 17. The CDR3 is 16 amino acids. The CDR3: CASNDMPGLAKRAQYF. The CDR3, as DNA: TGTGCCAGCAATGATATGCCGGGACTAGCGAAGAGAGCGCAGTATTTT.

The chain couples TRBV5-1 to TRBJ2-7; 9 bases map to TRBD2. CDR1 is SGHRS, CDR2 YFSETQ, per germline. The CDR3 covers 17 residues. Trimming removed 4 bases from V and 0 bases from J; junction bases left unmatched: 11. CDR3 region: CASSPGRSGGPSYEQYF. The CDR3 DNA reads as TGCGCCAGCAGCCCCGGGCGGAGCGGGGGGCCCTCCTACGAGCAGTACTTC.

The rearrangement uses TRBV3-1 (or the pseudogene TRBV3-2) and TRBJ2-5; tentatively, D is TRBD2 (6 bases). Trimming cost V 1 base and J 7 bases, with 13 bases left between them. Germline lookup yields CDR1 LGHDT and CDR2 YNNKEL (reference sequence). This CDR3 contains 14 residues. The CDR3 coding sequence is TGTGCCAGCAGCCAAGTGGAGGGCCGGGCGACCCAGTACTTC. Encoded protein: CASSQVEGRATQYF.

This clone has just a few counts. This chain connects TRBV5-1 to TRBJ1-3, with 8 bases identical to TRBD1. The CDR3 runs 20 residues. The germline V gene has CDR1 SGHRS and CDR2 YFSETQ. The V gene end was trimmed by 0 bases and the J gene end by 2 bases; junction bases not matched to a gene: 16. In nucleotides, the CDR3 is TGCGCCAGCAGCTTGGGGCAGGGGGCGCTTCGAGGAGGGGCTGGAAACACCATATATTTT. Amino acids: CASSLGQGALRGGAGNTIYF.

The rearrangement links TRBV28 to TRBJ2-3; D ambiguous. The CDR3 sequence is 12 residues long. Germline CDR1 is MDHEN and CDR2 is SYDVKM. V lost 7 bases, J lost 0 bases, and 5 bases lay in between. This chain's CDR3 is CASTESTDTQYF. In DNA form, the CDR3 reads TGTGCCAGCACGGAGAGCACAGATACGCAGTATTTT.

In its sample, this clone was seen once. V gene TRBV2 combines with J gene TRBJ1-1, with D perhaps TRBD1 (6 bases). This CDR3 spans 13 amino acids. Trimming left V 10 bases short and J 2 bases short, with 14 bases between. Germline V lookup: CDR1 SNHLY, CDR2 FYNNEI. The CDR3 DNA sequence: TGTGCCATAGGCTCGGACAGTAACACTGAAGCTTTCTTT. It specifies CAIGSDSNTEAFF.

The V and J genes are TRBV19 and TRBJ1-1; 7 positions match TRBD1. The germline V gene has CDR1 LNHDA and CDR2 SQIVND (reference sequence). V shed 4 bases and J 0 bases; nucleotides not matched to a gene: 2. This CDR3 comprises 14 residues. CDR3 protein: CASSTDRLNTEAFF. CDR3 coding DNA: TGTGCCAGTAGTACGGACAGGCTGAACACTGAAGCTTTCTTT. Combining the CDR3 with reference TRBV19 and TRBJ1-1 gives the whole variable domain DGGITQSPKYLFRKEGQNVTLSCEQNLNHDAMYWYRQDPGQGLRLIYYSQIVNDFQKGDIAEGYSVSREKKESFPLTVTSAQKNPTAFYLCASSTDRLNTEAFFGQGTRLTVV.

This rearrangement joins TRBV5-6 to TRBJ1-1; 8 bases are a match to TRBD1. V dropped 4 bases and J dropped 6; count of bases not matched to a gene: 5. Germline-derived CDR1 and CDR2 are SGHDT and YYEEEE. This CDR3 has 13 residues. DNA for the CDR3: TGTGCCAGCAGCCAGACAGGGGTCGCTGAAGCTTTCTTT. Its protein product is CASSQTGVAEAFF.